These 22 T cell receptor beta chains were sequenced from one sample in a study of T cells in Graves' hyperthyroidism and ophthalmopathy. The CDR3 regions of TCR beta were amplified from RNA transcripts. First-round RT-PCR with HTBI primers amplified the TCR CDR3 region. TCRdb reanalysed the multiplex PCR reads using MiXCR and keeps one entry per CDR3 protein. This table has some 720,000 distinct CDR3 sequences, about 15% appearing once. Source material: blood. These TCRs come from a man younger than 35 with Graves' hyperthyroidism.

The V gene is TRBV27, the J gene TRBJ2-2, with 10 bases that match TRBD1. V shed 5 bases, J shed 5 bases, and the junction held 5 bases outside the gene matches. The CDR3 has 15 residues. Per germline, CDR1 MNHEY and CDR2 SMNVEV (reference sequence). The CDR3 region is CASSPWTGGTGELFF. The CDR3 DNA reads TGTGCCAGCAGTCCTTGGACAGGGGGAACCGGGGAGCTGTTTTTT.

This clonotype has ten or more counts. The CDR3 loop reads CASSPSTVVIQPQHF. In DNA form, the CDR3 reads TGTGCCAGCTCACCCTCGACAGTAGTAATTCAGCCCCAGCATTTT. This chain uses TRBV18 with TRBJ1-5, with D tentatively TRBD1 (5 bases). CDR3 length: 15 amino acids. Germline loops: CDR1 KGHSH, CDR2 LQKENI. V dropped 3 bases and J dropped 6 bases, with 15 bases sitting between them.

There are a few counts of this clonotype. The V gene is TRBV4-1, the J gene TRBJ2-7; D remains ambiguous. Trimming pared 0 bases from V and 2 bases from J, leaving 14 bases between. This CDR3 has 16 amino acids. The germline CDR1 and CDR2 sequences are MGHRA and YSYEKL. The chain's CDR3 is CASSQEPQRAPYEQYF. The CDR3 nucleotides are TGCGCCAGCAGCCAAGAACCTCAAAGGGCCCCCTACGAGCAGTACTTC.

The chain is built from TRBV20-1 and TRBJ2-1; 11 bases map to TRBD2. In germline, CDR1 is DFQATT, CDR2 SNEGSKA (reference sequence). After removal of 0 bases from V and 10 bases from J, the junction contained 8 bases not matched to a gene. This CDR3 spans 15 amino acids. The CDR3 DNA sequence: TGCAGTGCTAGAGATCCGCTAGCGGGAGGCCAAGAGCAGTTCTTC. The encoded protein is CSARDPLAGGQEQFF.

Only a few counts were recorded for this clonotype. The rearrangement links TRBV15 to TRBJ2-1, with a tentative D call TRBD2 (6 bases). The CDR3 length is 13 residues. Trimming cost V 0 bases and J 12 bases, with 12 bases left between them. Germline CDR1 is LNHNV and CDR2 is YYDKDF (reference sequence). DNA for the CDR3: TGTGCCACCAGCAGAGATTGGTTGGGAGGGCAGTTCTTC. Translated: CATSRDWLGGQFF.

This clonotype turned up a few times. The chain has TRBV4-1 and TRBJ2-7; a possible D gene is TRBD2 (6 bases). Germline CDR1 is MGHRA and CDR2 is YSYEKL. The V gene lost 0 bases and the J gene lost 0 bases, with 9 bases spanning the gap. The CDR3 covers 15 residues. CDR3 sequence: CASSQEGLSSYEQYF. DNA for the CDR3: TGCGCCAGCAGCCAAGAGGGACTCAGCTCCTACGAGCAGTACTTC.

This rearrangement joins TRBV29-1 to TRBJ2-7; the match to TRBD2 covers 15 bases. Germline-derived CDR1 and CDR2 are SQVTM and ANQGSEA. V shed 4 bases and J 6 bases; nucleotides not matched to a gene: 4. The CDR3 contains 14 residues. The CDR3 protein is CSVGGLAGGREQYF. In nucleotides, the CDR3 is TGCAGCGTTGGCGGACTAGCGGGAGGGCGCGAGCAGTACTTC.

The chain joins TRBV19 to TRBJ2-7; possible D gene TRBD1, 5 bases. V lost 7 bases, J lost 2 bases, and 9 bases lay in between. CDR3 length equals 12 residues. Germline V lookup: CDR1 LNHDA, CDR2 SQIVND (reference sequence). The DNA for the CDR3 is TGTGCCAGTACTGACAGTCCCTACGAGCAGTACTTC. It translates to CASTDSPYEQYF.

This clonotype has ten or more counts. V and J are TRBV5-6 and TRBJ1-6; TRBD1 is a possible D gene (6 bases). V gave up 2 bases and J gave up 2 bases, with 11 bases separating them. Per germline, CDR1 SGHDT and CDR2 YYEEEE. The CDR3 contains 16 residues. CDR3 loop: CASSFPDSAYNSPLHF. CDR3 nucleotides: TGTGCCAGCAGCTTTCCGGACAGCGCCTATAATTCACCCCTCCACTTT.

In its sample, this clonotype was seen many times. The CDR3 is CSARVGGREIRNEQFF. CDR3 DNA: TGCAGTGCTAGAGTAGGCGGACGGGAGATTAGGAATGAGCAGTTCTTC. The chain carries TRBV20-1 and TRBJ2-1; D is possibly TRBD2 (6 bases). Germline CDR1 and CDR2: DFQATT and SNEGSKA (reference sequence). Trimming pared 1 base from V and 7 bases from J, leaving 20 bases between. The CDR3 runs 16 residues.

J is TRBJ2-7 and V is TRBV19, with a tentative D call TRBD2 (6 bases). The CDR3 spans 15 residues. The germline gives CDR1 LNHDA, CDR2 SQIVND (reference sequence). Trimming removed 7 bases at V and 1 base at J, with 17 bases between. CDR3 DNA: TGTGCCAGTACGATGAGCGGGCTTTCTTCCTACGAGCAGTACTTC. Translation: CASTMSGLSSYEQYF.

There are many counts of this clonotype. V is TRBV10-3 and J is TRBJ1-4; 10 bases fit TRBD1. The CDR3 covers 15 residues. Losses at the gene ends were 6 bases for V and 10 bases for J; bases not matched to a gene: 11. Germline lookup yields CDR1 ENHRY and CDR2 SYGVKD. The CDR3 loop is CAISPLDRGEGKLFF. The CDR3 DNA follows: TGTGCCATCAGCCCCCTGGACAGGGGGGAGGGAAAACTGTTTTTT.

The V gene is TRBV9, the J gene TRBJ1-2; 8 bases are shared with TRBD1. V dropped 4 bases and J dropped 2; count of bases not matched to a gene: 7. Germline loops: CDR1 SGDLS, CDR2 YYNGEE. The CDR3 consists of 15 residues. This chain's CDR3 is CASSPGGRANYGYTF. CDR3 bases: TGTGCCAGCAGCCCAGGGGGCAGGGCGAACTATGGCTACACCTTC.

This clonotype was counted many times. The rearrangement joins TRBV28 to TRBJ2-3, with TRBD2 identical over 13 bases. The CDR3 extends over 14 amino acids. CDR1 MDHEN and CDR2 SYDVKM come from the germline V gene. V shed 10 bases and J 4 bases; nucleotides not matched to a gene: 5. For the CDR3, the DNA is TGTGCCATCAGGACTAGCGGGAGTTCAGATACGCAGTATTTT. This codes for CAIRTSGSSDTQYF.

CDR3 protein: CATSVGRYGYTF. Here the CDR3 DNA reads TGTGCCACCAGTGTCGGCAGATATGGCTACACCTTC. This chain connects TRBV24-1 to TRBJ1-2; D not resolved. Germline CDR1 KGHDR, CDR2 SFDVKD. The CDR3 has 12 residues. V lost 5 bases to trimming and J lost 5 bases, with 8 bases between them.

This chain joins TRBV29-1 and TRBJ2-1; 8 bases agree with TRBD2. CDR1 SQVTM and CDR2 ANQGSEA come from the germline V gene. This CDR3 comprises 14 residues. Germline trimming cut 7 bases from V and 7 bases from J; bases unmatched to any gene: 12. The CDR3 DNA reads as TGCAGCGCCGTGACTAGCGCAACGAATAATGAGCAGTTCTTC. It is translated as CSAVTSATNNEQFF.

This clonotype was detected many times. The rearrangement links TRBV27 to TRBJ2-1; 8 bases line up with TRBD1. Germline CDR1 is MNHEY and CDR2 is SMNVEV (reference sequence). The CDR3 length is 15 residues. V shed 4 bases, J shed 2 bases, and the junction held 4 bases outside the gene matches. CDR3: CASSSSGGPYNEQFF. Here the CDR3 DNA reads TGTGCCAGCAGTTCCTCAGGGGGCCCCTACAATGAGCAGTTCTTC.

CDR3 protein: CSVLGENTGELFF. In nucleotides, the CDR3 is TGCAGCGTTTTAGGAGAGAACACCGGGGAGCTGTTTTTT. This sequence joins TRBV29-1 and TRBJ2-2; D remains unclear. Trimming shortened V by 5 bases and J by 1 base, and 8 bases separated the two germline ends. Germline lookup yields CDR1 SQVTM and CDR2 ANQGSEA. This CDR3 is built from 13 residues.

This clonotype was counted only a few times. The chain joins TRBV29-1 to TRBJ2-3; 7 bases are shared with TRBD1. The length of the CDR3 is 14 residues. V lost 7 bases, J lost 2 bases, and 9 bases stayed unmatched. Looked up from germline, CDR1 is SQVTM and CDR2 is ANQGSEA. The CDR3 is CSGDTGADTDTQYF. The DNA for the CDR3 is TGCAGCGGTGACACAGGGGCGGACACAGATACGCAGTATTTT.

The V and J genes are TRBV6-1 and TRBJ2-3; a weak D match, TRBD1 (5 bases). The germline V gene encodes CDR1 MNHNS and CDR2 SASEGT. The CDR3 spans 14 residues. Trimming shortened V by 8 bases and J by 0 bases, and 12 bases separated the two germline ends. Here the CDR3 DNA reads TGTGCCAGCGGTGGGGCGACTAGCACAGATACGCAGTATTTT. It is translated as CASGGATSTDTQYF.

This clonotype has a count of ten or more. This chain connects TRBV2 to TRBJ2-7; weak D call: TRBD1 (5 bases). The CDR3 runs 15 residues. V was shortened by 1 base and J by 0 bases, with 10 bases between the two germline ends. CDR1 and CDR2 from the germline V gene are SNHLY and FYNNEI. DNA for the CDR3: TGTGCCAGCAGTGAAGGGGGCCGGAGCTCCTACGAGCAGTACTTC. It yields the protein CASSEGGRSSYEQYF.

This chain joins TRBV27 and TRBJ1-1; D is ambiguous. The CDR3 sequence is 11 residues long. Germline V gene sequence: CDR1 MNHEY, CDR2 SMNVEV (reference sequence). V was cut by 7 bases and J by 4 bases, with 7 bases left in between. The CDR3 loop reads CASNEGTEAFF. The CDR3 nucleotides read TGTGCCAGCAACGAGGGCACTGAAGCTTTCTTT.